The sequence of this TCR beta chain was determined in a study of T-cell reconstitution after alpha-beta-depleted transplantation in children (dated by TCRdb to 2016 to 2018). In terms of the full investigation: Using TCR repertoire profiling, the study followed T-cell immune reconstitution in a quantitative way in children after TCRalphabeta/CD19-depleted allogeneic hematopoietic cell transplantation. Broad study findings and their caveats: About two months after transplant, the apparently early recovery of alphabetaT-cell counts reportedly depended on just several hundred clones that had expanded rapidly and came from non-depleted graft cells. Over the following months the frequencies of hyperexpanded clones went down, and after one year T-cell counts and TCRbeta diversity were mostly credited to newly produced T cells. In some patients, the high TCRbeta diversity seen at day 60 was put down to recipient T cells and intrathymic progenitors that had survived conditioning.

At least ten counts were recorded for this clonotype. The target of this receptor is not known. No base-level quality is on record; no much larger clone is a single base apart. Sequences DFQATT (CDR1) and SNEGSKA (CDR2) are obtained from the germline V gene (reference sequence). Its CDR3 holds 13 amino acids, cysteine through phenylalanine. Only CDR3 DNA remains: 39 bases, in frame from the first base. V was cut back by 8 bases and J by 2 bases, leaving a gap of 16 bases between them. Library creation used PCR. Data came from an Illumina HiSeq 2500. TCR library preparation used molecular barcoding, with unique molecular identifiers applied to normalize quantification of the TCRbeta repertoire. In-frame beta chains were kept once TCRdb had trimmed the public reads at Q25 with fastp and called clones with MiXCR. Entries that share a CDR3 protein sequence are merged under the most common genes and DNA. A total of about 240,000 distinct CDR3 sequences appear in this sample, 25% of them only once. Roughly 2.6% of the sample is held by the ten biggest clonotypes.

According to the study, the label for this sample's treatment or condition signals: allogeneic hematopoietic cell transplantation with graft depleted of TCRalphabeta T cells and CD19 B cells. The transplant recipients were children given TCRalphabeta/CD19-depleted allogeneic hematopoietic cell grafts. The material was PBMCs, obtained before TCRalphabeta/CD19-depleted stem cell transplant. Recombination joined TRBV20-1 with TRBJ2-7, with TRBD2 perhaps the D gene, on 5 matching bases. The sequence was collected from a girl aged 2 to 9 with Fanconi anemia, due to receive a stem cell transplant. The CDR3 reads CSTRLAGPYEQYF. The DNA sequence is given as TGCAGTACCAGACTGGCGGGCCCCTACGAGCAGTACTTC.